This record covers a single TCR beta chain. Its antigen is as yet unknown. A read error may account for a junction end that differs from germline. This entry is derived from a study of tumor and adjacent non-tumor tissue in lung cancer. Study context: Aged about 31 to 80 years, patients included 10 men and several women with stage I to III disease. Around 4.5 million productive TCRbeta reads were obtained per sample on average.

The library came from three nested PCR rounds adapted from ARM-PCR protocols. Via MiXCR, TCRdb re-called the multiplex PCR reads, giving one row per CDR3 protein. The repertoire includes some 99,000 distinct CDR3 sequences, 50% to 70% of them detected once, and roughly 19% sits in the top ten. The CDR3 length is 16 residues. The germline gives CDR1 SGHNT, CDR2 YYREEE (reference sequence). Notes on the study in general: Compared with tumor, normal lung showed significantly lower TCR diversity.

This sample's RNA came from whole unsorted tissue. This non-tumor lung sample came from over 3 cm beyond the tumor edge. Source material: distant non-tumor lung tissue. This receptor was identified in a man between 60 and 75 years old with non-small cell lung cancer. The gene calls are TRBV5-4 and TRBJ2-1; 11 bases map to TRBD2. CDR3 loop: CARSSPGTSGYIEQFF. In nucleotides, the CDR3 is TGTGCTAGAAGCTCCCCCGGGACTAGCGGCTACATTGAGCAGTTTTTC.